This T cell receptor beta chain was obtained from a study of blood T cell repertoires in COVID-19. Study in general: Material from acute and convalescent COVID-19 was sourced from the United States, Italy and Spain. From T cells, B-cell-depleted T cells, or PBMCs came the material, which was cDNA or gDNA.

The count of this clone is one. Participant reports of clinical history set cohort assignment. Only in-frame clones appear in the TCRdb table, and some are missing; sequencing was by immunoSEQ multiplex PCR. This table holds 200,000 to 250,000 clones, 70% to 90% found once. The sequence came from a woman in her thirties or forties with acute COVID-19. Material: PBMCs or T cells enriched from blood (not recorded which).

In DNA, the CDR3 is TGTGCCAGCAGCCAGCCCGGGACAGGGAATCAGCCCCAGCATTTT. Its translation: CASSQPGTGNQPQHF. V is TRBV28 and J is TRBJ1-5; 9 bases map to TRBD1. This CDR3 region has 15 residues. Germline values: CDR1 MDHEN, CDR2 SYDVKM. With 6 bases clipped from V and 4 bases from J, the junction kept 7 bases outside the gene matches.